A selection of T cell receptor beta chains follows, all from one sample in a study of blood T cells in healthy people across ages. TCRdb used MiXCR to reprocess the 5' RACE reads, holding one entry per CDR3 protein. The sample records about 800,000 distinct CDR3 sequences, 25% being singletons. These data were likewise used in another study, on T cells of mothers and their children.

Sequenced input: blood. Receptor source: a boy aged 5-17 years in good health. Each CDR3 is given with its conserved first and last residue. D genes are given only for firm matches. Clone sizes are given selectively: once, few, many, or a class where the clone is expanded.

v_call	clone_size	j_call	d_call	cdr3_aa	cdr3_nt
TRBV13	NA	TRBJ1-2	TRBD1	CASSGQGGAPYGYTF	TGTGCCAGCAGCGGCCAGGGGGGGGCTCCCTATGGCTACACCTTC
TRBV4-1	NA	TRBJ2-4	NA	CASSQGWTAAKNIQYF	TGCGCCAGCAGCCAGGGGTGGACAGCCGCCAAAAACATTCAGTACTTC
TRBV20-1	few	TRBJ2-7	TRBD1	CSPLDRAYEQYF	TGCAGTCCCCTCGACAGGGCCTACGAGCAGTACTTC
TRBV4-3	few	TRBJ1-2	NA	CASSQDAGAGFNYGYTF	TGCGCCAGCAGCCAAGACGCGGGGGCCGGATTTAACTATGGCTACACCTTC
TRBV9	few	TRBJ2-3	NA	CASSAELTSSTDTQYF	TGTGCCAGCAGCGCCGAACTTACTTCTAGCACAGATACGCAGTATTTT
TRBV6-2/TRBV6-3	once	TRBJ2-3	NA	CASSYGEDTDTQYF	TGTGCCAGCAGTTATGGCGAGGACACAGATACGCAGTATTTT
TRBV20-1	NA	TRBJ2-1	NA	CSARGGLGSVNEQFF	TGCAGTGCTAGAGGAGGGTTGGGTTCAGTGAATGAGCAGTTCTTC
TRBV7-2	few	TRBJ2-1	NA	CASSPTTQVVYNEQFF	TGTGCCAGCAGCCCTACGACTCAGGTGGTGTACAATGAGCAGTTCTTC
TRBV7-8	NA	TRBJ1-2	TRBD1	CASSLAPRGDGYTF	TGTGCCAGCAGCTTAGCCCCCAGGGGGGATGGCTACACCTTC
TRBV4-1	NA	TRBJ1-1	NA	CASSQVWPGNTEAFF	TGCGCCAGCAGCCAAGTGTGGCCGGGGAACACTGAAGCTTTCTTT
TRBV7-2	NA	TRBJ2-1	TRBD2	CASSLLAGAGYNEQFF	TGTGCCAGCAGCTTGCTAGCGGGAGCAGGCTACAATGAGCAGTTCTTC
TRBV9	NA	TRBJ2-5	NA	CASSVGSSQETQYF	TGTGCCAGCAGCGTAGGTTCATCTCAAGAGACCCAGTACTTC
TRBV15	NA	TRBJ2-1	NA	CATSRGGPNNEQFF	TGTGCCACCAGCAGAGGAGGGCCTAACAATGAGCAGTTCTTC
TRBV5-1	NA	TRBJ2-1	TRBD2	CASSPPGLAGGSNEQFF	TGCGCCAGCAGCCCCCCGGGACTAGCGGGGGGGTCCAATGAGCAGTTCTTC
TRBV5-1	few	TRBJ2-7	NA	CASSSETDSYEQYF	TGCGCCAGCAGCTCCGAGACAGACTCCTACGAGCAGTACTTC
TRBV20-1	few	TRBJ2-1	TRBD2	CSAPGLAGNNEQFF	TGCAGTGCACCGGGACTAGCGGGAAACAATGAGCAGTTCTTC
TRBV5-1	few	TRBJ2-7	NA	CASSPLVGESYEQYF	TGCGCCAGCAGCCCCTTGGTCGGGGAGTCCTACGAGCAGTACTTC
TRBV29-1	NA	TRBJ2-1	TRBD2	CSVELGLVLCNEQFF	TGCAGCGTTGAATTGGGACTAGTGCTCTGCAATGAGCAGTTCTTC
TRBV6-5	NA	TRBJ1-3	TRBD1	CASSYSFGQGNTIYF	TGTGCCAGCAGTTACTCCTTTGGACAGGGGAACACCATATATTTT
TRBV5-5	NA	TRBJ2-5	TRBD2	CASSFYAGDETQYF	TGTGCCAGCAGCTTTTATGCGGGGGACGAGACCCAGTACTTC
TRBV20-1	few	TRBJ2-5	NA	CSARDPAVYQETQYF	TGCAGTGCTAGAGACCCAGCGGTTTACCAAGAGACCCAGTACTTC
TRBV20-1	NA	TRBJ2-7	TRBD1	CSAKIGTGDGEQYF	TGCAGTGCTAAAATAGGGACAGGGGACGGCGAGCAGTACTTC
TRBV2	many	TRBJ1-5	NA	CASSEESYQPQHF	TGTGCCAGCAGTGAAGAGTCTTATCAGCCCCAGCATTTT
TRBV29-1	NA	TRBJ2-7	NA	CSVVRGAYEQYF	TGCAGCGTTGTGAGGGGGGCGTACGAGCAGTACTTC
TRBV4-3	NA	TRBJ1-4	NA	CAGSPAPMGEKLFF	TGCGCCGGCAGTCCGGCCCCGATGGGTGAAAAACTGTTTTTT
TRBV11-2	few	TRBJ2-3	TRBD2	CASSLDGGGAPDTQYF	TGTGCCAGCAGCTTAGACGGCGGGGGGGCCCCAGATACGCAGTATTTT
TRBV20-1	few	TRBJ2-7	TRBD2	CSARPAAGVEQYF	TGCAGTGCTAGACCTGCGGCGGGGGTCGAGCAGTACTTC
TRBV6-5	few	TRBJ2-7	TRBD1	CASFQDRARVYEQYF	TGTGCCAGCTTCCAAGACAGGGCCAGAGTCTACGAGCAGTACTTC
TRBV2	NA	TRBJ1-3	NA	CASDQLIGNTIYF	TGTGCCAGCGACCAACTAATTGGAAACACCATATATTTT
TRBV9	few	TRBJ1-2	NA	CASSVPGSAGYTF	TGTGCCAGCAGCGTTCCGGGCTCGGCTGGCTACACCTTC
TRBV28	NA	TRBJ2-7	TRBD2	CATKTTSGNYEQYF	TGTGCCACCAAGACGACTAGCGGGAACTACGAGCAGTACTTC
TRBV7-9	NA	TRBJ2-7	TRBD1	CASSPTDRPTYEQYF	TGTGCCAGCAGCCCCACGGACAGGCCGACCTACGAGCAGTACTTC
TRBV2	few	TRBJ2-2	NA	CASSEVPGELFF	TGTGCCAGCAGTGAGGTCCCCGGGGAGCTGTTTTTT
TRBV5-1	once	TRBJ2-1	TRBD2	CASSLGRGGPFYEQFF	TGCGCCAGCAGCTTGGGGCGGGGGGGCCCTTTCTATGAGCAGTTCTTC
TRBV28	NA	TRBJ2-7	NA	CASRLIDSDEQYF	TGTGCCAGCAGACTAATCGACAGCGACGAGCAGTACTTC
TRBV6-1	few	TRBJ2-7	NA	CASSEVNSYEQYF	TGTGCCAGCAGTGAGGTCAACTCCTACGAGCAGTACTTC
TRBV13	few	TRBJ2-1	NA	CASSSRTMPPYNEQFF	TGTGCCAGCAGCTCGAGGACTATGCCACCCTACAATGAGCAGTTCTTC
TRBV19	NA	TRBJ1-2	NA	CASYTGSDLTNYGYTF	TGTGCCAGTTACACGGGCAGCGACTTGACTAACTATGGCTACACCTTC
TRBV20-1	NA	TRBJ2-1	NA	CSAKSPSYNEQFF	TGCAGTGCCAAGAGCCCCTCCTACAATGAGCAGTTCTTC
TRBV12-3/TRBV12-4	NA	TRBJ2-2	NA	CASSLQLITGELFF	TGTGCCAGCAGTTTACAACTGATCACCGGGGAGCTGTTTTTT
TRBV4-3	few	TRBJ1-2	NA	CASSQDLSVYYGYTF	TGCGCCAGCAGCCAAGATTTGAGCGTCTACTATGGCTACACCTTC
TRBV6-5	NA	TRBJ1-2	NA	CASRDSLYGYTF	TGTGCCAGCAGGGACAGCTTGTATGGCTACACCTTC
TRBV29-1	few	TRBJ1-2	NA	CSQQGPDGYTF	TGCAGCCAACAGGGTCCTGATGGCTACACCTTC
TRBV7-9	NA	TRBJ2-7	TRBD2	CASSSSASGSYEQYF	TGTGCCAGCAGCTCCTCGGCTAGCGGATCCTACGAGCAGTACTTC